These 10 T cell receptor beta chains originate from one sample sequenced in a study of early T cells in non-severe SARS-CoV-2 infection. Via MiXCR, TCRdb re-called the 5' RACE reads, giving one row per CDR3 protein. In the table there are about 60,000 distinct CDR3 sequences, 8% to 9% of which are singletons. Material: whole blood. These receptors were collected from an adult who was a healthcare worker with PCR-confirmed SARS-CoV-2 infection or an uninfected control (not recorded which).

In its sample, this clonotype was seen many times. The chain employs TRBV6-5 and TRBJ2-7, with a possible D match to TRBD1 (9 bases). Trimming took off 5 bases at V and 6 bases at J, with 23 bases between the two ends. The germline V gene has CDR1 MNHEY and CDR2 SVGAGI. The CDR3 covers 16 residues. The CDR3 sequence is CASSASTGGAGGEQYF. The CDR3 coding sequence is TGTGCCAGCAGTGCGTCCACAGGGGGCGCGGGGGGCGAGCAGTACTTC.

The chain recombines TRBV4-3 with TRBJ2-2, with TRBD2 matching over 11 bases. The CDR3 length is 20 residues. V shed 0 bases and J 0 bases; nucleotides not matched to a gene: 9. Germline V gene data show CDR1 as LGHNA and CDR2 as YSLEER. CDR3 residues: CASSQEWLAGGFANTGELFF. DNA for the CDR3: TGCGCCAGCAGCCAAGAGTGGTTAGCGGGAGGGTTCGCGAACACCGGGGAGCTGTTTTTT.

This clonotype was counted at least ten times. The chain carries TRBV5-4 and TRBJ2-2; D is unclear. Trimming took off 0 bases at V and 6 bases at J, with 3 bases between the two ends. Per germline, CDR1 SGHNT and CDR2 YYREEE (reference sequence). The CDR3 spans 12 residues. The CDR3 nucleotides are TGTGCCAGCAGCTTGGTGCCCGGGGAGCTGTTTTTT. Translated, it gives CASSLVPGELFF.

There are many counts of this clonotype. The V and J genes are TRBV20-1 and TRBJ1-2, with D unresolved. Germline loops: CDR1 DFQATT, CDR2 SNEGSKA (reference sequence). This CDR3 has 10 residues. The V and J ends lost 5 bases and 5 bases respectively, with 6 bases between them. This CDR3 is CSAPQYGYTF. CDR3 bases: TGCAGTGCTCCACAGTATGGCTACACCTTC.

This clonotype was found a few times. V and J are TRBV12-3 or TRBV12-4 and TRBJ2-6; 11 nucleotides agree with TRBD1. There are 18 residues in the CDR3. V lost 3 bases and J lost 2; bases outside the gene matches: 6. CDR3: CASSFAGTGGPGANVLTF. CDR3 nucleotide sequence: TGTGCCAGCAGTTTTGCCGGGACAGGGGGGCCTGGGGCCAACGTCCTGACTTTC.

This clonotype was counted ten times or more. This chain uses TRBV7-8 with TRBJ2-5; a possible D gene is TRBD2 (6 bases). The ends were cut back, 3 bases at V and 1 base at J, with 18 bases in the middle. CDR1 is SGHVS and CDR2 is FQNEAQ in the germline V gene. The CDR3 spans 17 residues. CDR3 region: CASSFTSGVQAQETQYF. The CDR3 DNA is TGTGCCAGCAGCTTCACCTCGGGAGTACAAGCCCAAGAGACCCAGTACTTC.

This clonotype showed up many times. The chain uses TRBV6-1 and TRBJ2-7; either TRBD1 or TRBD2 may supply D (7 bases each). The CDR3 has 14 residues. The germline gives CDR1 MNHNS, CDR2 SASEGT. Trimming cost V 5 bases and J 2 bases, with 13 bases left between them. The CDR3 loop reads CASSPQGTTYEQYF. Here the CDR3 DNA reads TGTGCCAGCAGTCCACAGGGGACTACCTACGAGCAGTACTTC.

The chain joins TRBV7-9 to TRBJ2-6, with TRBD2 as a possible D gene (5 bases). V was clipped by 3 bases and J by 4 bases, with 19 bases between them. This CDR3 comprises 18 residues. Per the germline V gene, CDR1 is SEHNR and CDR2 is FQNEAQ (reference sequence). The CDR3 region has the DNA TGTGCCAGCAGCTTGAAAGGCGGGCCTACCCCGGGGGCCAACGTCCTGACTTTC. It translates to CASSLKGGPTPGANVLTF.

This clonotype came up many times. This chain uses TRBV7-3 with TRBJ2-2, with 12 bases lining up with TRBD2. This CDR3 is built from 15 residues. J gave up 6 bases and V 5 bases, and 4 bases lay outside the gene matches. Germline loops: CDR1 SGHTA, CDR2 FQGTGA. The CDR3 DNA follows: TGTGCCAGCAGCCCAGGACTAGCGGGACCCGGGGAGCTGTTTTTT. It codes for CASSPGLAGPGELFF. Full variable domain (outside the CDR3, taken from reference TRBV7-3 and TRBJ2-2): GAGVSQTPSNKVTEKGKYVELRCDPISGHTALYWYRQSLGQGPEFLIYFQGTGAADDSGLPNDRFFAVRPEGSVSTLKIQRTERGDSAVYLCASSPGLAGPGELFFGEGSRLTVL.

As for this clonotype: Given a much more abundant clone one base away, this may be a read error. The genes are TRBV5-4 and TRBJ2-2; D is uncertain. The CDR3 covers 15 residues. Germline loops: CDR1 SGHNT, CDR2 YYREEE (reference sequence). The CDR3 nucleotides are TGTACCAGCAGCTTGGGTGGCCCGAACACCGGGGAGCTGTTTTTT. Protein product: CTSSLGGPNTGELFF.